A selection of T cell receptor beta chains follows, all from one sample in a study of cytomegalovirus exposure and HLA in healthy donors. Only in-frame clones appear in the TCRdb table, and some are missing; sequencing was by immunoSEQ multiplex PCR. The sample includes approximately 190,000 clones, about nine tenths seen only once; the top ten take 1% to 1.4%. Specimen: PBMCs. Receptors originate from a boy between 2 and 15 years old in good health and CMV-seronegative. The CDR3 runs from the conserved cysteine through the conserved F or W. Fields, in order: J gene, V gene, CDR3 protein.

J: TRBJ1-1
V: TRBV28
CDR3: CASSFMRNTEAFF

J: TRBJ1-5
V: TRBV7-9
CDR3: CASSYDYSNQPQHF

J: TRBJ2-2
V: TRBV28
CDR3: CASSFGGKGAGELFF

J: TRBJ2-7
V: TRBV27
CDR3: CASSSTASGNEQYF

J: TRBJ2-3
V: TRBV15
CDR3: CATSRRPRVSTDTQYF

J: TRBJ1-2
V: TRBV9
CDR3: CASSATSQGAGGYTF

J: TRBJ2-1
V: TRBV11-2
CDR3: CASSPGRWAGGRWYNEQFF

J: TRBJ2-1
V: TRBV5-4
CDR3: CASSPGDRDRVGEQFF

J: TRBJ1-1
V: TRBV2
CDR3: CASSGTEAFF

J: TRBJ2-3
V: TRBV18
CDR3: CASSPMTQGYIGDTQYF

J: TRBJ2-3
V: TRBV18
CDR3: CASSQIARTSTDTQYF

J: TRBJ1-1
V: TRBV29-1
CDR3: CSAREGRLNTEAFF

J: TRBJ2-5
V: TRBV7-9
CDR3: CSSSSTQTRQETQYF

J: TRBJ2-1
V: TRBV18
CDR3: CASSPLLWAHSYNEQFF

J: TRBJ1-1
V: TRBV7-2
CDR3: CASSFWNTEAFF

J: TRBJ2-5
V: TRBV4-1
CDR3: CASSTGLAGSETQYF

J: TRBJ2-3
V: TRBV7-2
CDR3: CASSAPTGFGDTQYF

J: TRBJ2-3
V: TRBV5-1
CDR3: CASSWDRSTDTQYF

J: TRBJ2-5
V: TRBV6-1
CDR3: CASSLDPRETQYF

J: TRBJ2-1
V: TRBV7-9
CDR3: CASRTSGSSGEQFF

J: TRBJ1-4
V: TRBV5-1
CDR3: CASSLGPGGSNEKLFF

J: TRBJ1-3
V: TRBV6-1
CDR3: CASRLRGGGRNTIYF

J: TRBJ2-3
V: TRBV9
CDR3: CASSVVLSDTQYF

J: TRBJ2-3
V: TRBV25-1
CDR3: CASRDRGSRADTQYF

J: TRBJ1-5
V: TRBV21-1
CDR3: CASRKKPASIGTGRHQPQHF

J: TRBJ2-4
V: TRBV28
CDR3: CASSLGQYSGNIQYF

J: TRBJ1-5
V: TRBV28
CDR3: CASTRGGTGGTQPQHF

J: TRBJ2-7
V: TRBV13
CDR3: CASSNEQGSNEQYF

J: TRBJ1-1
V: TRBV5-1
CDR3: CASRGQANTEAFF

J: TRBJ2-7
V: TRBV5-5
CDR3: CASSSVVDEQYF

J: TRBJ2-3
V: TRBV5-1
CDR3: CASSLETSGRALSPDTQYF

J: TRBJ2-7
V: TRBV6-6
CDR3: CASSYSRVVREQYF

J: TRBJ2-5
V: TRBV2
CDR3: CARNTENQETQYF

J: TRBJ1-5
V: TRBV5-8
CDR3: CASSHRTGRQPQHF

J: TRBJ1-4
V: TRBV5-6
CDR3: CASSFRDRENEKLFF

J: TRBJ2-1
V: TRBV7-9
CDR3: CSSSLSLNEQFF

J: TRBJ2-5
V: TRBV2
CDR3: CASSGFSRLAGERETQYF

J: TRBJ1-4
V: TRBV4-2
CDR3: CASSQDSEEKLFF

J: TRBJ1-2
V: TRBV28
CDR3: CASSPTTGPANYGYTF

J: TRBJ2-5
V: TRBV7-9
CDR3: CASSLTSGQETQYF

J: TRBJ1-5
V: TRBV27
CDR3: CASSFEGGTQHF

J: TRBJ2-1
V: TRBV2
CDR3: CASRRGFGAPGAQFF

J: TRBJ2-7
V: TRBV7-9
CDR3: CASSRRDRAYEQYF

J: TRBJ1-5
V: TRBV27
CDR3: CASSTGRLNQPQHF

J: TRBJ2-7
V: TRBV14
CDR3: CASSRAGGRYEQYF

J: TRBJ1-1
V: TRBV9
CDR3: CASSVERGNTEAFF

J: TRBJ1-1
V: TRBV28
CDR3: CASSFLGVVGSTEAFF